A selection of T cell receptor beta chains follows, all from one sample in a study of CD4 T cell repertoires in COVID-19. Repertoires were generated with immunoSEQ multiplex PCR, while TCRdb's copy carries only in-frame clones and drops some. The data contain around 22,000 clones, about nine tenths of them singletons. Sequences were derived from central memory CD4+ T cells from blood, sampled before the COVID-19 pandemic. These receptors were taken from a human donor who had COVID-19. CDR3s include the opening cysteine and the closing phenylalanine or tryptophan. D genes are given only for firm matches. Expanded clones are given a class, and other clones once, few, many or no size at all.

d_gene	abundance	v_gene	j_gene	CDR3aa	CDR3nt
NA	NA	TRBV27	TRBJ2-5	CASSLSRKETQYF	TGTGCCAGCAGTTTATCGAGGAAAGAGACCCAGTACTTC
TRBD1	NA	TRBV18	TRBJ2-7	CASSDDRVEQYF	TGTGCCAGCTCAGACGACAGGGTCGAGCAGTACTTC
NA	once	TRBV6-1	TRBJ2-3	CASGGRGGTDTQYF	TGTGCCAGCGGGGGCAGAGGAGGCACAGATACGCAGTATTTT
NA	NA	TRBV6-5	TRBJ2-1	CASSGNNEQFF	TGTGCCAGCAGCGGGAACAATGAGCAGTTCTTC
NA	NA	TRBV19	TRBJ2-6	CASSMAQANVLTF	TGTGCCAGTAGTATGGCCCAGGCCAACGTCCTGACTTTC
NA	NA	TRBV6-1	TRBJ1-2	CASSEDRPYGYTF	TGTGCCAGCAGTGAAGACAGACCATATGGCTACACCTTC
NA	NA	TRBV30	TRBJ1-3	CAWSTQNTIYF	TGTGCCTGGAGCACCCAGAACACCATATATTTT
NA	NA	TRBV19	TRBJ1-2	CASSPRRTPYGYTF	TGTGCCAGTAGTCCGCGACGGACACCCTATGGCTACACCTTC
NA	NA	TRBV19	TRBJ1-1	CASSRHDRNSNTEAFF	TGTGCCAGTAGTCGCCACGACAGAAACTCGAACACTGAAGCTTTCTTT
NA	NA	TRBV29-1	TRBJ2-2	CSVAGQAGGELFF	TGCAGCGTAGCGGGACAAGCTGGCGGGGAGCTGTTTTTT
TRBD1	NA	TRBV19	TRBJ1-6	CASQDRENSPLHF	TGTGCCAGCCAGGACAGGGAGAATTCACCCCTCCACTTT
TRBD1	NA	TRBV5-1	TRBJ2-7	CASSLGGTETYEQYF	TGCGCCAGCAGCTTGGGTGGGACAGAAACCTACGAGCAGTACTTC
TRBD2	NA	TRBV6-1	TRBJ2-7	CASSGASGSWTYEQYF	TGTGCCAGCAGTGGGGCTAGCGGGAGTTGGACCTACGAGCAGTACTTC
NA	once	TRBV6-5	TRBJ1-1	CASSYSAPNTEAFF	TGTGCCAGCAGTTACTCGGCTCCGAACACTGAAGCTTTCTTT
TRBD1	NA	TRBV4-2	TRBJ1-4	CASSQGQGNEKLFF	TGTGCCAGCAGCCAGGGACAGGGGAATGAAAAACTGTTTTTT
TRBD2	NA	TRBV18	TRBJ2-1	CASSPAGGARSNEQFF	TGTGCCAGCTCACCCGCGGGGGGGGCAAGGAGCAATGAGCAGTTCTTC
NA	NA	TRBV6-1	TRBJ2-1	CASRVPRNVQFF	TGTGCCAGCAGAGTTCCTAGAAATGTGCAGTTCTTC
NA	few	TRBV7-2	TRBJ1-6	CASSPIPRGAESPLHF	TGTGCCAGCAGCCCCATCCCCAGGGGCGCTGAGTCACCCCTCCACTTT
TRBD1	NA	TRBV11-2	TRBJ2-5	CASSLGDRVQETQYF	TGTGCCAGCAGCTTAGGGGACAGGGTTCAAGAGACCCAGTACTTC
NA	NA	TRBV18	TRBJ1-3	CASSFQTEISGNTIYF	TGTGCCAGCTCATTTCAGACAGAAATCTCTGGAAACACCATATATTTT
NA	once	TRBV7-2	TRBJ2-5	CASSLDRGTLGETQYF	TGTGCCAGCAGCTTAGACCGCGGGACCCTGGGAGAGACCCAGTACTTC
NA	NA	TRBV7-9	TRBJ2-3	CARRELLATDTQYF	TGTGCCAGGAGAGAACTACTAGCCACAGATACGCAGTATTTT
TRBD2	NA	TRBV6-5	TRBJ2-3	CASSYGLAGGQDTQYF	TGTGCCAGCAGTTACGGGCTAGCGGGAGGTCAGGATACGCAGTATTTT
TRBD2	NA	TRBV15	TRBJ2-3	CATSRTSGYTDTQYF	TGTGCCACCAGCAGAACTAGCGGATACACAGATACGCAGTATTTT
NA	NA	TRBV6-1	TRBJ1-2	CASSEGGGRSYTF	TGTGCCAGCAGTGAAGGGGGGGGTCGGAGCTACACCTTC
NA	NA	TRBV18	TRBJ2-1	CASSPSGASYNEQFF	TGTGCCAGCTCCCCCTCAGGGGCCTCCTACAATGAGCAGTTCTTC
TRBD1	NA	TRBV19	TRBJ2-7	CASSDRGYEQYF	TGTGCCAGTAGTGACAGGGGGTACGAGCAGTACTTC
NA	NA	TRBV2	TRBJ2-3	CASSEQRGADTQYF	TGTGCCAGCAGTGAACAACGCGGGGCAGATACGCAGTATTTT
NA	NA	TRBV5-1	TRBJ2-5	CASSPGYQETQYF	TGCGCCAGCAGCCCCGGGTACCAAGAGACCCAGTACTTC
NA	NA	TRBV5-1	TRBJ1-2	CASSLGGGNYGYTF	TGCGCCAGCAGCTTGGGGGGGGGAAACTATGGCTACACCTTC
NA	NA	TRBV30	TRBJ1-4	CAWSRRGQRRDEKLFF	TGTGCCTGGAGTCGCAGGGGTCAACGGCGGGATGAAAAACTGTTTTTT
TRBD1	NA	TRBV7-9	TRBJ1-1	CASSLSSGGGSTEAFF	TGTGCCAGCAGCTTAAGTTCAGGGGGCGGGAGCACTGAAGCTTTCTTT
TRBD2	few	TRBV5-1	TRBJ2-5	CASSRIAGGPGETQYF	TGCGCCAGCAGCAGGATAGCGGGGGGGCCGGGAGAGACCCAGTACTTC
NA	NA	TRBV7-9	TRBJ2-1	CASSPKRRLISYNEQFF	TGTGCCAGCAGCCCAAAGCGCAGACTTATCTCCTACAATGAGCAGTTCTTC
TRBD1	NA	TRBV18	TRBJ1-1	CASSLGQGAEAFF	TGTGCCAGCTCCCTTGGACAGGGGGCGGAAGCTTTCTTT
NA	NA	TRBV19	TRBJ2-1	CASSMVAVANEQFF	TGTGCCAGTAGTATGGTGGCCGTGGCAAATGAGCAGTTCTTC
TRBD1	NA	TRBV14	TRBJ1-5	CASSQAGGANQPQHF	TGTGCCAGCAGCCAGGCAGGGGGAGCAAATCAGCCCCAGCATTTT
TRBD1	NA	TRBV11-2	TRBJ2-5	CASSLENRGRTQYF	TGTGCCAGCAGCTTAGAAAACAGGGGCAGGACCCAGTACTTC
TRBD2	few	TRBV29-1	TRBJ2-1	CSVMGLAGDEQFF	TGCAGCGTTATGGGACTAGCGGGAGATGAGCAGTTCTTC
NA	NA	TRBV19	TRBJ1-5	CASSIEAGKSWEPQHF	TGTGCCAGTAGTATAGAGGCAGGGAAGTCCTGGGAGCCCCAGCATTTT
NA	once	TRBV7-2	TRBJ2-7	CASSLGMGDDEQYF	TGTGCCAGCAGCTTAGGGATGGGCGACGACGAGCAGTACTTC
TRBD2	NA	TRBV2	TRBJ2-3	CASRGTSGRVTDTQYF	TGTGCCAGCAGGGGGACTAGCGGGAGGGTCACAGATACGCAGTATTTT
NA	NA	TRBV2	TRBJ1-5	CASSDWVAQPQHF	TGTGCCAGCAGTGACTGGGTAGCTCAGCCCCAGCATTTT
NA	NA	TRBV30	TRBJ2-7	CAWTRVSYEQYF	TGTGCCTGGACGAGGGTCTCCTACGAGCAGTACTTC
NA	once	TRBV7-7	TRBJ1-1	CASSFGALNTEAFF	TGTGCCAGCAGCTTTGGGGCCCTGAACACTGAAGCTTTCTTT
TRBD2	NA	TRBV5-4	TRBJ2-2	CASSPSGMNTGELFF	TGTGCCAGCAGCCCTAGCGGAATGAACACCGGGGAGCTGTTTTTT
NA	NA	TRBV19	TRBJ2-5	CASSIDTRGGQETQYF	TGTGCCAGTAGTATAGACACTAGAGGGGGCCAAGAGACCCAGTACTTC
NA	NA	TRBV6-1	TRBJ2-7	CASSALSYEQYF	TGTGCCAGCAGTGCCCTCTCCTACGAGCAGTACTTC